These T cell receptor beta chains were read from a single sample in a study of cytomegalovirus exposure and HLA in healthy donors. The method was immunoSEQ multiplex PCR; TCRdb's version includes in-frame clones alone and lacks a portion of them. This sample yields more than 120,000 clones, of which 75% to 85% are seen a single time; 5% to 7.5% belongs to the top ten. Sequencing used PBMCs. These receptors came from a woman aged 40 to 49 in good health and CMV-seropositive. The CDR3 runs from the conserved cysteine through the conserved F or W. The D gene is left open where the match is weak. Some rows mark clone size as missing; the rest say once, few, many or name a class of expanded clone.

v_gene	j_gene	abundance	d_gene	CDR3nt	CDR3aa
TRBV6-5	TRBJ1-2	NA	NA	TGTGCCAGCAGATGGACAGCTAACTATGGCTACACCTTC	CASRWTANYGYTF
TRBV5-8	TRBJ1-5	NA	NA	TGTGCCAGCAGATACGGGGAATTTAGCAATCAGCCCCAGCATTTT	CASRYGEFSNQPQHF
TRBV6-1	TRBJ2-5	NA	TRBD2	TGTGCCAGCCTTAGCGGGAGCAGAAGGGCTGAGACCCAGTACTTC	CASLSGSRRAETQYF
TRBV30	TRBJ2-1	few	NA	TGTGCCTGGAGCAGCGGAGACTACAATGAGCAGTTCTTC	CAWSSGDYNEQFF
TRBV29-1	TRBJ2-7	few	TRBD1	TGCAGTGCCGGGACAGGGGGAGGGTACGAGCAGTACTTC	CSAGTGGGYEQYF
TRBV18	TRBJ1-1	NA	TRBD1	TGTGCCAGCTCACCAACGACAGGGCAGAACACTGAAGCTTTCTTT	CASSPTTGQNTEAFF
TRBV18	TRBJ1-4	NA	NA	TGTGCCAGCTCACCAGTGGAGGAGGTTGGTGAAAAACTGTTTTTT	CASSPVEEVGEKLFF
TRBV15	TRBJ2-5	NA	TRBD1	TGTGCCACCAGCCCGGACAGGGGGCGTGAGACCCAGTACTTC	CATSPDRGRETQYF
TRBV7-9	TRBJ2-7	NA	NA	TGTGCCAGCAGCTTAGGACAGACCGTGAGCTCCTACGAGCAGTACTTC	CASSLGQTVSSYEQYF
TRBV2	TRBJ1-1	NA	TRBD1	TGTGCCAGCAGGCGGACAGGGGGGACTGAAGCTTTCTTT	CASRRTGGTEAFF
TRBV19	TRBJ2-2	NA	TRBD1	TGTGCCACCACGGACAGGGCGAACACCGGGGAGCTGTTTTTT	CATTDRANTGELFF
TRBV2	TRBJ1-1	NA	NA	TGTGCCAGCAGTGTACAACAGATGAACACTGAAGCTTTCTTT	CASSVQQMNTEAFF
TRBV4-2	TRBJ2-1	NA	TRBD2	TGTGCCAGCAGCCAAGATGCGGGACTACCCTACAATGAGCAGTTCTTC	CASSQDAGLPYNEQFF
TRBV5-6	TRBJ2-5	NA	NA	TGTGCCAGCAGCTCGCCCGGGACTGCGTTAGAGACCCAGTACTTC	CASSSPGTALETQYF
TRBV12-5	TRBJ2-7	NA	NA	TGTGCTAGTGGTTTGGATACATCCTACGAGCAGTACTTC	CASGLDTSYEQYF
TRBV10-2	TRBJ1-5	NA	NA	TGCGCCAGCAGCGCCGGTACTCCGGATCAGCCCCAGCATTTT	CASSAGTPDQPQHF
TRBV25-1	TRBJ2-5	NA	TRBD2	TGTGCCAGCAGTGAATTTCTAGCGGAGCAAGAGACCCAGTACTTC	CASSEFLAEQETQYF
TRBV5-1	TRBJ1-1	once	NA	TGCGCCAGCAGCTTGGAGGTTCCGGGGGTCACTGAAGCTTTCTTT	CASSLEVPGVTEAFF
TRBV29-1	TRBJ1-4	NA	TRBD1	TGCAGCGCCGTTCAGCCCCTGGGGGACAGGAATAATGAAAAACTGTTTTTT	CSAVQPLGDRNNEKLFF
TRBV27	TRBJ2-7	once	TRBD1	TGTGCCAGCAGTTCACCGGGACAGGGGGCCTACGAGCAGTACTTC	CASSSPGQGAYEQYF
TRBV7-9	TRBJ2-5	NA	TRBD1	TGTGCCAGCAGCATAGGCGTGGGACAGCCTCAAGAGACCCAGTACTTC	CASSIGVGQPQETQYF
TRBV2	TRBJ2-1	NA	NA	TGTGCCAGCAGTTTCATGGGGGGCAATGAGCAGTTCTTC	CASSFMGGNEQFF
TRBV5-4	TRBJ2-5	NA	TRBD1	TGTGCCAGCAGCTTGGAAGGGGGCGTCGAATGGGAGACCCAGTACTTC	CASSLEGGVEWETQYF
TRBV5-4	TRBJ2-1	few	TRBD2	TGTGCCAGCAGCTTAGCGGGAGCGTACAATGAGCAGTTCTTC	CASSLAGAYNEQFF
TRBV6-5	TRBJ1-1	NA	NA	TGTGCCAGCAGTTACACAGGGTTATTGAACACTGAAGCTTTCTTT	CASSYTGLLNTEAFF
TRBV6-1	TRBJ1-5	once	TRBD1	TGTGCCAGCAGTGACGACAGGGGATGGAATCAGCCCCAGCATTTT	CASSDDRGWNQPQHF
TRBV19	TRBJ2-1	NA	TRBD2	TGTGCCAGTAGTATAAGCGGGAGCTCCTACAATGAGCAGTTCTTC	CASSISGSSYNEQFF
TRBV11-2	TRBJ2-7	NA	NA	TGTGCCAGCAGCTTATACCCAGGCGAATACTACGAGCAGTACTTC	CASSLYPGEYYEQYF
TRBV7-2	TRBJ2-1	NA	TRBD2	TGTGCCAGCAGCCCATCTAGCGGGAGGGCCGGTGAGCAGTTCTTC	CASSPSSGRAGEQFF
TRBV11-2	TRBJ1-6	NA	NA	TGTGCCAGCAGCTTATGGGCTCAAAGTCTTCCTTCACCCCTCCACTTT	CASSLWAQSLPSPLHF
TRBV18	TRBJ1-1	once	NA	TGTGCCAGCTCACCACTTTACGGTAACACTGAAGCTTTCTTT	CASSPLYGNTEAFF
TRBV5-1	TRBJ1-5	NA	TRBD1	TGCGCCAGCAGCTTGCTGCCCCCCGGGACAGGGTACAATCAGCCCCAGCATTTT	CASSLLPPGTGYNQPQHF
TRBV19	TRBJ1-5	NA	TRBD1	TGTGCCACAAAAGACAGGGAAAATCAGCCCCAGCATTTT	CATKDRENQPQHF
TRBV4-1	TRBJ2-7	NA	TRBD1	TGCGCCAGCAGCCCGACAGGGGACTCCTACGAGCAGTACTTC	CASSPTGDSYEQYF
TRBV30	TRBJ1-4	NA	NA	TGTGCCTGGAGTCAACAGATTAATGAAAAACTGTTTTTT	CAWSQQINEKLFF
TRBV14	TRBJ2-7	once	TRBD2	TGTGCCAGCAGCCAAGATTGGTCTAGCGGGAGAGGCTACGAGCAGTACTTC	CASSQDWSSGRGYEQYF
TRBV7-9	TRBJ1-4	NA	NA	TGTGCCAGCAGCTTAGAATTGGGCTCGGGGAGGAAACTGTTTTTT	CASSLELGSGRKLFF
TRBV15	TRBJ1-3	NA	TRBD1	TGTGCCACCAGCCGAGGGCAGGGGGCTTTTGGAAACACCATATATTTT	CATSRGQGAFGNTIYF